This T cell receptor (beta chain) emerged from a study of blood T cells in healthy people across ages. Findings and caveats of the study: The lack of PBMC sorting stopped any conclusive naive versus antigen-experienced comparison. More naive CD4+ cells and higher diversity were found in long-lived than in aged donors.

The CDR3 has 13 amino acids. The second PCR ran about 6 to 11 cycles with a sample-barcoded 5' primer and J-beta primers. Paired-end reads containing CDR3 totaled no fewer than 2.5 million for each sample. Each CDR3 protein is one row after TCRdb ran MiXCR on the 5' RACE reads. The sample holds 800,000 to 950,000 distinct CDR3 sequences, roughly 34% seen once. This clonotype showed up just a few times. The antigen is unknown. Every sample yielded at least 6.5 million isolated PBMCs. The rearrangement uses TRBV12-3 or TRBV12-4 and TRBJ2-1, with unresolved D. The J call may be wrong; the DNA end is better matched by TRBJ2-7. This TCR came from a young man in good health. Sequences were obtained from blood. The CDR3 nucleotides read TGTGCCAGCAGTTTGTACAGCAACAATGAGCAGTACTTC. As protein: CASSLYSNNEQYF.